This TCR beta chain emerged from a study of radiation and T cells in renal cell carcinoma. Study-level findings and limits: No pretreatment tumor biopsies were available for baseline clonotypes.

Data came from immunoSEQ multiplex PCR; TCRdb stores just in-frame clones and leaves some out. Of around 45,000 clones listed, roughly 80% were seen once; the top ten hold 27%. Only a few counts were recorded for this clone. What it recognizes is unknown. Time point of the sample: blood 4 weeks post-SBRT, at nephrectomy. Treatment meaning: 15 Gy SBRT to primary tumor, nephrectomy 4 weeks later. Nephrectomy followed 15 Gy stereotactic body radiation by 4 weeks. The CDR3 covers 14 residues. The germline V gene has CDR1 SGHVS and CDR2 FNYEAQ. The V segment lost 5 bases and the J segment 4 bases; nucleotides outside the gene matches: 5.

Sequenced here: blood, sampled from a patient whose treatment included radiotherapy and nephrectomy. This receptor was identified in an older woman with renal cell carcinoma. The V gene is TRBV7-6, the J gene TRBJ1-1; 9 bases line up with TRBD1. As DNA, the CDR3 is TGTGCCAGCAGCCCAGGGACAGGGAGCACTGAAGCTTTCTTT. Protein product: CASSPGTGSTEAFF. The full variable domain, with the rest looked up from reference TRBV7-6 and TRBJ1-1, is GAGVSQSPRYKVTKRGQDVALRCDPISGHVSLYWYRQALGQGPEFLTYFNYEAQQDKSGLPNDRFSAERPEGSISTLTIQRTEQRDSAMYRCASSPGTGSTEAFFGQGTRLTVV.